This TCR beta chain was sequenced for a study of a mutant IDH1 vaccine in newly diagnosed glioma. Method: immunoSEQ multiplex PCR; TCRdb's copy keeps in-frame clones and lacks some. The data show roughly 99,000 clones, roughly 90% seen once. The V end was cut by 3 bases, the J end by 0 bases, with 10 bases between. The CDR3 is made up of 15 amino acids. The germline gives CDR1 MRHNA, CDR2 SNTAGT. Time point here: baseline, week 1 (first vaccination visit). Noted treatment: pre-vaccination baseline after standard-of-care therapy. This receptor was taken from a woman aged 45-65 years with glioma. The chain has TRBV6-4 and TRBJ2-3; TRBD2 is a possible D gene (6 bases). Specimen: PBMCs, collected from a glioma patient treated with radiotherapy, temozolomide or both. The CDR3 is CASSDSAGSTDTQYF. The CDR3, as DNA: TGTGCCAGCAGTGATTCTGCGGGGAGCACAGATACGCAGTATTTT.